This T cell receptor beta chain was retrieved from a study of T cell repertoires in cytomegalovirus infection. Looking at the study overall: Public TCR beta signatures marked donors with CMV infection and the matching HLA. Broader study findings: People with CMV and the relevant HLA were identified by cumulative public TCR beta family frequency. What dominated the ex vivo response were HLA-C-restricted CMV-specific TCR beta clonotypes.

Deletions cut 6 bases from V and 3 bases from J, with 18 bases between. The CDR3 has 16 amino acids. TCRdb recomputed calls from the reads with MiXCR, one row per CDR3 protein. In the table there are some 680,000 distinct CDR3 sequences, under 40% of which are singletons. Concerning this clonotype itself: Its antigen is currently unknown.

The sequencing input was PBMCs. The chain has TRBV12-3 or TRBV12-4 and TRBJ1-5; a possible D gene is TRBD1 (6 bases). The receptor was derived from a human donor in good health (CMV status not recorded). Some clones in this sample may be carry-over from other donors' samples. CDR3 sequence reads: CASRKGDGANNQPQHF. CDR3 DNA sequence: TGTGCCAGCAGGAAGGGGGATGGGGCTAACAATCAGCCCCAGCATTTT.